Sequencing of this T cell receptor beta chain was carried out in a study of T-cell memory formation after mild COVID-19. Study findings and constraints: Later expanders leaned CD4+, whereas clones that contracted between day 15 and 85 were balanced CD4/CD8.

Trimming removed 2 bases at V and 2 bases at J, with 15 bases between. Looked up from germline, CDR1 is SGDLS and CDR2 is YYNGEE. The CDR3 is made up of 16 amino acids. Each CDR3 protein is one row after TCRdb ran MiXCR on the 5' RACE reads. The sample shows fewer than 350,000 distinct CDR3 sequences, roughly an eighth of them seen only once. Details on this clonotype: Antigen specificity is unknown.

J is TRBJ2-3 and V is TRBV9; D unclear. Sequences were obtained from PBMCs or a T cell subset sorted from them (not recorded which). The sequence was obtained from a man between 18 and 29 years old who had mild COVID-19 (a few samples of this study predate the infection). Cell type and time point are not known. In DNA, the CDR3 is TGTGCCAGCAGCGTCCAGGCCGGGCTACACACAGATACGCAGTATTTT. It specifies CASSVQAGLHTDTQYF. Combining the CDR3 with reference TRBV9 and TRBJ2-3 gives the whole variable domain DSGVTQTPKHLITATGQRVTLRCSPRSGDLSVYWYQQSLDQGLQFLIQYYNGEERAKGNILERFSAQQFPDLHSELNLSSLELGDSALYFCASSVQAGLHTDTQYFGPGTRLTVL.